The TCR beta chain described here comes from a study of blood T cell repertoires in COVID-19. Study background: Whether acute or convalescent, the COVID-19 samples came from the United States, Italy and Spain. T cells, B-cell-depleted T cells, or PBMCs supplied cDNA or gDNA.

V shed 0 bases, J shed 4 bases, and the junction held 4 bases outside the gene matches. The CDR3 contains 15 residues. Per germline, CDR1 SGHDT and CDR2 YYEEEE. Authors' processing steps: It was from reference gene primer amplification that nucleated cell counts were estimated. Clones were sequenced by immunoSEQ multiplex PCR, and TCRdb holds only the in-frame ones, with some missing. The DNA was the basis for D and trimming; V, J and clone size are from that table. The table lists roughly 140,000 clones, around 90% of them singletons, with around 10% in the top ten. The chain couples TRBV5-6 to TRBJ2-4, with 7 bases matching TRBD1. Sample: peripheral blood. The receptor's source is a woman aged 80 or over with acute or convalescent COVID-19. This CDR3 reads CASSLGLTGKNIQYF. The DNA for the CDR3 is TGTGCCAGCAGCTTGGGATTGACAGGGAAAAACATTCAGTACTTC.